This T cell receptor beta chain was identified in a study of cytomegalovirus exposure and HLA in healthy donors. Findings and limits, study-wide: Solely CMV serostatus was available to characterize immune exposure. Some TCR beta chains (roughly 150 of them) were listed as cytomegalovirus-associated. Later analysis demonstrated an association between a missense DCLRE1C variant and TCR beta V- and J-gene trimming.

With 60 Vbeta and 13 Jbeta primers, the PCR was carried out. Data came from immunoSEQ multiplex PCR; TCRdb stores just in-frame clones and leaves some out. The table shows under 200,000 clones, with roughly 79% occurring only once. This clone was recorded once. Its antigen is not identified. This specimen includes other DNA sequences encoding the same CDR3. This sequence was found in a man aged 45-65 years in good health and CMV-seropositive. The specimen sequenced was PBMCs.

CDR3 nucleotide sequence: TGTGCCAGCAGCTTGGGGACAGGGGCCGAGACCCAGTACTTC. As protein: CASSLGTGAETQYF. The chain joins TRBV5-6 to TRBJ2-5; the match to TRBD1 covers 9 bases. CDR1 is SGHDT and CDR2 is YYEEEE in the germline V gene. V lost 0 bases to trimming and J lost 5 bases; unmatched junction nucleotides: 2. The CDR3 is 14 amino acids.